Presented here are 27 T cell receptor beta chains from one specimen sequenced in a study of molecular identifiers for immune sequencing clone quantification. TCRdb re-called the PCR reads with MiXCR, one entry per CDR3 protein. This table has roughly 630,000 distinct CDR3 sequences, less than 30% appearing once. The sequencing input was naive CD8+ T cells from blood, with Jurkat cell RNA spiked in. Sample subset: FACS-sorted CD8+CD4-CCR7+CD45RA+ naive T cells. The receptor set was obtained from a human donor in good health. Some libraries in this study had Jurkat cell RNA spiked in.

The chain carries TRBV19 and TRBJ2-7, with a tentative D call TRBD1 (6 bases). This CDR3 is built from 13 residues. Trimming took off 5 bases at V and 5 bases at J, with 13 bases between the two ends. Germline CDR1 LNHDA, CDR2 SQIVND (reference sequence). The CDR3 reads CASSPGRGNEQYF. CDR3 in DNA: TGTGCCAGTAGTCCGGGCAGGGGCAACGAGCAGTACTTC.

In DNA, the CDR3 is TGCAGTGCTAGGTCTCTTGGGGAGGGAGATACGCAGTATTTT. Protein: CSARSLGEGDTQYF. V and J are TRBV20-1 and TRBJ2-3; the match to TRBD2 covers 7 bases. The CDR3 consists of 14 residues. The J segment lost 5 bases and the V segment lost 3 bases, leaving 8 bases of the junction unmatched. Looked up from germline, CDR1 is DFQATT and CDR2 is SNEGSKA (reference sequence).

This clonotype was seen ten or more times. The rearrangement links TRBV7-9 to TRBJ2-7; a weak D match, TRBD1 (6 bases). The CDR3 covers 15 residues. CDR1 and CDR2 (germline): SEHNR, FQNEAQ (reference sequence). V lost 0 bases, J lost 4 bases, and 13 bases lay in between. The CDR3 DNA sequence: TGTGCCAGCAGCTTAGCGGTGGACAGTACATACGAGCAGTACTTC. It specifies CASSLAVDSTYEQYF.

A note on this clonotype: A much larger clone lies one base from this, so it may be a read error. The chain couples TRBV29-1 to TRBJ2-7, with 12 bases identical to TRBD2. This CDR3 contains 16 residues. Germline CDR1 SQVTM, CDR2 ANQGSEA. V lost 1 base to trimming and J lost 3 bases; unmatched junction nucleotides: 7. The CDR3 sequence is CSVEVPLAGGDYEQYF. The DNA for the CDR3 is TGCAGCGTTGAAGTCCCGCTAGCGGGGGGGGACTACGAGCAGTACTTC.

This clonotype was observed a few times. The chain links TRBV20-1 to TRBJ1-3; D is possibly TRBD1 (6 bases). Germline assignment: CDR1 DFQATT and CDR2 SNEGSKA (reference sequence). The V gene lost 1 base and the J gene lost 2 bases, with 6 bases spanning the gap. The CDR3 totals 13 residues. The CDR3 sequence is CSARGTAGNTIYF. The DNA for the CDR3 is TGCAGTGCTAGAGGGACAGCTGGAAACACCATATATTTT.

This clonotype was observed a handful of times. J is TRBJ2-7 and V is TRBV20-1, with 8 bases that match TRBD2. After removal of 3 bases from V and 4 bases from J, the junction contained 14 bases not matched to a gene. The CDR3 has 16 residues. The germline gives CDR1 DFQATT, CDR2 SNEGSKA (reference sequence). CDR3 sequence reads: CSARAIGLAELYEQYF. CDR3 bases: TGCAGTGCTAGGGCGATAGGACTAGCCGAGTTATACGAGCAGTACTTC.

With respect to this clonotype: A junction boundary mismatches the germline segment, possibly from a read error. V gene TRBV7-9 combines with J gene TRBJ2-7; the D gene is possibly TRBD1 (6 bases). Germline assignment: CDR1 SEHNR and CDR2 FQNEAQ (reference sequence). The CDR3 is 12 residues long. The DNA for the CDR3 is TGTGCCAGCAGCCTACAGGGCTACGGGCAGTACTTC. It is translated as CASSLQGYGQYF.

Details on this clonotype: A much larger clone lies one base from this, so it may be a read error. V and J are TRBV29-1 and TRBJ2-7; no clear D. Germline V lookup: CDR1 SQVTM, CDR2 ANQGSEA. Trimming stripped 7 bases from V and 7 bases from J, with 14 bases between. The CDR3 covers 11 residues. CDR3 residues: CSALDIREQYF. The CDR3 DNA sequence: TGCAGCGCCCTCGACATACGAGAGCAGTACTTC.

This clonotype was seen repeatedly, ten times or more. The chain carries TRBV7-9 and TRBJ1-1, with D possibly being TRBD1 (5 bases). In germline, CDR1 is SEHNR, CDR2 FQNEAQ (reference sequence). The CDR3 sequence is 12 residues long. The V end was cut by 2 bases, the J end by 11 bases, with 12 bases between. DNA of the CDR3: TGTGCCAGCAGCTTAACCGACAGTCGGGCTTTCTTT. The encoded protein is CASSLTDSRAFF.

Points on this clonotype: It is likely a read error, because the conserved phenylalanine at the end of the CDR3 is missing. The DNA for the CDR3 is TGTGCCAGCAGCTTTCTAGGAACGGAGACCCAGTACTCC. Protein sequence: CASSFLGTETQYS. The chain couples TRBV13 to TRBJ2-5; D remains unclear. The CDR3 sequence is 13 residues long. Germline CDR1 PRHDT, CDR2 FYEKMQ (reference sequence). V was shortened by 3 bases and J by 5 bases, with 10 bases between the two germline ends.

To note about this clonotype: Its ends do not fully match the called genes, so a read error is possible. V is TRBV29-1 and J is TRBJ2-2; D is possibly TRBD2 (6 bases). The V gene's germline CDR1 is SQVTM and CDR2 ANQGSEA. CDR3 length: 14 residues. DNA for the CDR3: TGCCGCGTTGAAGGACCGGGAGCGGACGGGGAGCTGTTGTTT. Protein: CRVEGPGADGELLF.

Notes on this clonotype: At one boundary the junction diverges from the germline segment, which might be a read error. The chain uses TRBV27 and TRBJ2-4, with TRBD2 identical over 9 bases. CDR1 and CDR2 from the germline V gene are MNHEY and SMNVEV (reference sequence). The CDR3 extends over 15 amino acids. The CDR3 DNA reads TGTGCCAGCAGCACGACTAGCGGATACAAAAACACTCAGTACTTC. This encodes CASSTTSGYKNTQYF.

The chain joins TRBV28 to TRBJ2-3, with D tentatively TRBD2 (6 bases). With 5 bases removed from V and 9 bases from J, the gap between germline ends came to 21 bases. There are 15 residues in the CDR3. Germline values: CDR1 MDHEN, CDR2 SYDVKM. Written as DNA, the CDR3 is TGTGCCAGCAGTGGATCTAGCGACCCAAAGGAAACGCAGTATTTT. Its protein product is CASSGSSDPKETQYF.

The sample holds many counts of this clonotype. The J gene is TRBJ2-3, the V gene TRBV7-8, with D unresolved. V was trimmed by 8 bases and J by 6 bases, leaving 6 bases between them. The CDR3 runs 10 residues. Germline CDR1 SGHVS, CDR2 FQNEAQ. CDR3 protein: CASYGDTQYF. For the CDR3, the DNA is TGTGCCAGCTACGGGGATACGCAGTATTTT.

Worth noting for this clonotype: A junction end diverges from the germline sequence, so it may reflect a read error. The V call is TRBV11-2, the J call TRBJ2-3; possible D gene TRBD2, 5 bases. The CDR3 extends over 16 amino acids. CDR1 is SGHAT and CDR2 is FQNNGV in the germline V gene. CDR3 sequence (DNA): TGTGCCAGCAGATTAGGGATTGGAGGAGCATGGGATACGCAGTATTTT. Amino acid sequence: CASRLGIGGAWDTQYF.

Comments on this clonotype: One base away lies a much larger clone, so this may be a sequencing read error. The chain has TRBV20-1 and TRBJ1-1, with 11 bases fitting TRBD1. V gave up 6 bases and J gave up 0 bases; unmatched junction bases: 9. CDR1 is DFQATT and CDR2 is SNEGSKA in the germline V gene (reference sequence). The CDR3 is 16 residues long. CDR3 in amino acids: CSAAGTGGYMNTEAFF. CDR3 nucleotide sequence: TGCAGTGCAGCCGGGACAGGGGGATATATGAACACTGAAGCTTTCTTT.

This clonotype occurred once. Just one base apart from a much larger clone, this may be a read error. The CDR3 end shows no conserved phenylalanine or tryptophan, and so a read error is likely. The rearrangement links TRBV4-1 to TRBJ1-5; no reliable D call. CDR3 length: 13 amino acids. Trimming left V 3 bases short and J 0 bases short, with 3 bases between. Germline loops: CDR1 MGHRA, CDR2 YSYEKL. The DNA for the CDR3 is TGCGCCAGCAGCCACCTTAGCAATCAGCCCCAGCATATT. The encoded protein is CASSHLSNQPQHI.

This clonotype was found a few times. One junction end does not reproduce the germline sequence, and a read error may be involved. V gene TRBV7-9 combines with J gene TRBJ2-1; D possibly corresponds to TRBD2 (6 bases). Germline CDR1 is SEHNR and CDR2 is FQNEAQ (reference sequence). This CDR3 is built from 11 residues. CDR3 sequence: CASSTGGGGIF. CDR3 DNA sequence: TGTGCCAGCAGCACCGGAGGTGGGGGGATCTTC.

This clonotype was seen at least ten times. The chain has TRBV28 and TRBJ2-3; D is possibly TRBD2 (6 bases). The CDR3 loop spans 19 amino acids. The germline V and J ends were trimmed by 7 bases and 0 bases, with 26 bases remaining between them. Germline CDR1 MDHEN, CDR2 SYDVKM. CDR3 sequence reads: CASMTLFTRGFSSTDTQYF. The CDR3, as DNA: TGTGCCAGCATGACCCTATTTACGCGGGGTTTCTCTAGCACAGATACGCAGTATTTT. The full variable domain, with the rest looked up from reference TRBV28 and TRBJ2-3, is DVKVTQSSRYLVKRTGEKVFLECVQDMDHENMFWYRQDPGLGLRLIYFSYDVKMKEKGDIPEGYSVSREKKERFSLILESASTNQTSMYLCASMTLFTRGFSSTDTQYFGPGTRLTVL.

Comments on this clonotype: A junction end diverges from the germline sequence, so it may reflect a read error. The CDR3 loop is CASRTDRGRRNGQFF. The CDR3 region has the DNA TGTGCCAGCAGAACCGACAGGGGGCGTAGAAATGGGCAGTTCTTC. The chain recombines TRBV6-2 or TRBV6-3 with TRBJ2-1, with 10 positions matching TRBD1. Looked up from germline, CDR1 is MNHEY and CDR2 is SVGEGT. The CDR3 spans 15 residues.

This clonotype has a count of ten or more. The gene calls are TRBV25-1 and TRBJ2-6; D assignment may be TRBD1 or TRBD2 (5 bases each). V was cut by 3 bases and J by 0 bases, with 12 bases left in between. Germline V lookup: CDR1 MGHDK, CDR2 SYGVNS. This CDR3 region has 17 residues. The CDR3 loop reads CASSEPGRPSGANVLTF. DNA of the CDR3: TGTGCCAGCAGTGAGCCGGGACGGCCCTCTGGGGCCAACGTCCTGACTTTC.

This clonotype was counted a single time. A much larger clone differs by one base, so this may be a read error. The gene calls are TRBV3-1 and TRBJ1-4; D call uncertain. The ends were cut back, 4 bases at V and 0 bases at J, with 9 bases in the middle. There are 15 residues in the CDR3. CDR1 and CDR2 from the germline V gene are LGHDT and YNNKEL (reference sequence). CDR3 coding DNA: TGTGCCAGCAGCCCGACCGTGACAACTAATGAAAAACTGTTTTTT. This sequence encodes CASSPTVTTNEKLFF. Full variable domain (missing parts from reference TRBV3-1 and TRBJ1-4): DTAVSQTPKYLVTQMGNDKSIKCEQNLGHDTMYWYKQDSKKFLKIMFSYNNKELIINETVPNRFSPKSPDKAHLNLHINSLELGDSAVYFCASSPTVTTNEKLFFGSGTQLSVL.

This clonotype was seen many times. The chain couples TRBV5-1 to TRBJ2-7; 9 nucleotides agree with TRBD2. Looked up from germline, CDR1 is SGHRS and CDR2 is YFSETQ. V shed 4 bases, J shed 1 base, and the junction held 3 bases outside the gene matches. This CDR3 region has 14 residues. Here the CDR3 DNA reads TGCGCCAGCAGCCCCCTAGCGGGGTCCTACGAGCAGTACTTC. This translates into CASSPLAGSYEQYF.

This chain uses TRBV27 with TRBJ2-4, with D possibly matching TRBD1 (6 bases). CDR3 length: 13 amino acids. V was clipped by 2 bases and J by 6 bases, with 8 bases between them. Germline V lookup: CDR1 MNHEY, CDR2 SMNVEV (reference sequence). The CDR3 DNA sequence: TGTGCCAGCAGTTTAGCAGGGGCAAACATTCAGTACTTC. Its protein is CASSLAGANIQYF.

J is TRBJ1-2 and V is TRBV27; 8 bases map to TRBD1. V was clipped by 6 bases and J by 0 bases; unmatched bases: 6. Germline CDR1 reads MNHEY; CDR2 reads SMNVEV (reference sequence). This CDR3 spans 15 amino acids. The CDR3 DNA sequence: TGTGCCAGCAGGACCGGGACAGGCGCTAACTATGGCTACACCTTC. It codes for CASRTGTGANYGYTF.

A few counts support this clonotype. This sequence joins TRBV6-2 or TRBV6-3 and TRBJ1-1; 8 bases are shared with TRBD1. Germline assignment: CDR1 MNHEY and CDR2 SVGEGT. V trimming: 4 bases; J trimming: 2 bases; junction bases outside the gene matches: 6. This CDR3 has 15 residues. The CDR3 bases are TGTGCCAGCAGTTCCGGACAGGGCATAAACACTGAAGCTTTCTTT. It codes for CASSSGQGINTEAFF.

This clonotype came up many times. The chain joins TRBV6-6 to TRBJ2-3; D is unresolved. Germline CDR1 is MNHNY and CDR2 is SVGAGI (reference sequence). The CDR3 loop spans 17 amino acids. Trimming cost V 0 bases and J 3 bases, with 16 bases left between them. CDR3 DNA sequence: TGTGCCAGCAGTTACTCGATGGCTCCTTCGCTTACAGATACGCAGTATTTT. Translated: CASSYSMAPSLTDTQYF.